A selection of T cell receptor beta chains follows, all from one sample in a study of CD8+CD57+ T cells in acquired aplastic anemia. Each CDR3 protein is one row after TCRdb ran MiXCR on the reads. The profile shows fewer than 200,000 distinct CDR3 sequences, 47% of them singletons. The sequenced material came from sorted CD4+, CD8+, or CD8+CD57+ T cells (not recorded which) from PBMCs. The source is a human donor with aplastic anemia. Each CDR3 is given with its conserved first and last residue. The D gene is left open where the match is weak. Some rows have no size entry. The others give once, few or many, or a class for an expanded clone.

TRBV12-3/TRBV12-4,TRBJ1-2,many,-,TGTGCCAGCAGTCGTTTTGGATTTATCAGCTACACCTTC,CASSRFGFISYTF
TRBV19,TRBJ1-2,-,-,TGTGCCAGTAGTATTGGGGCCGGGACACGGTGGGGCTACACCTTC,CASSIGAGTRWGYTF
TRBV20-1,TRBJ2-3,-,-,TGCAGTGCTAGAGATCTCGTTGCGTGGGGGTTGGGCACAGATACGCAGTATTTT,CSARDLVAWGLGTDTQYF
TRBV4-1,TRBJ2-3,-,-,TGCGCCAGCAGCGTCGGCGAAGATACGCAGTATTTT,CASSVGEDTQYF
TRBV25-1,TRBJ1-3,many,-,TGTGCCAGCAGTGAATGGGGGGGGTTGTCTGGAAACACCATATATTTT,CASSEWGGLSGNTIYF
TRBV29-1,TRBJ1-1,many,-,TGCAGCGTTGTGGGGGAGCGCACTGAAGCTTTCTTT,CSVVGERTEAFF
TRBV20-1,TRBJ2-3,-,TRBD2,TGCAGTGCTAGAGATGGCGGGGGGGGTGCACAAGATACGCAGTATTTT,CSARDGGGGAQDTQYF
TRBV6-1,TRBJ2-6,-,TRBD1,TGTGCCAGCAGGACAGGGTCCTCTGGGGCCAACGTCCTGACTTTC,CASRTGSSGANVLTF
TRBV5-1,TRBJ2-7,once,TRBD1,TGCGCCAGCAGCTTGGGAGTTTCCGGGACAGGGGGCTACGAGCAGTACTTC,CASSLGVSGTGGYEQYF
TRBV20-1,TRBJ1-1,-,-,TGCAGTGCTCCACTCAGGTCTACTGAAGCTTTCTTT,CSAPLRSTEAFF
TRBV6-5,TRBJ1-6,-,-,TGTGCCAGCAGTTACACGAGCCGCGATTCACCCCTCCACTTT,CASSYTSRDSPLHF
TRBV2,TRBJ2-1,-,-,TGTGCCAGCAGTGAAGTGGGATCCTACAATGAGCAGTTCTTC,CASSEVGSYNEQFF
TRBV28,TRBJ1-2,-,-,TGTGCCAGCAGTGGATTAACAGGGCGCCTTGGCTATGGCTACACCTTC,CASSGLTGRLGYGYTF
TRBV4-2,TRBJ2-3,many,-,TGTGCCAGCAGCCAAGATGTGGGACTGCTCTATTTT,CASSQDVGLLYF
TRBV5-1,TRBJ2-5,-,-,TGCGCCAGCAGCTTGGAAGGGAAAGAGACCCAGTACTTC,CASSLEGKETQYF
TRBV12-3/TRBV12-4,TRBJ1-6,many,-,TGTGCCAGCAGTTCGGCCTCTTCACCCCTCCACTTT,CASSSASSPLHF
TRBV7-9,TRBJ1-5,-,-,TGTGCCAGCAGCTTATTACAGAATCAGCCCCAGCATTTT,CASSLLQNQPQHF
TRBV3-1,TRBJ1-5,many,-,TGTGCCAGCAGCCAAGACAGGGAGGATCAGCCCCAGCATTTT,CASSQDREDQPQHF
TRBV4-2,TRBJ1-3,-,-,TGTGCCAGCAGCCGAGCAGGGACTGGAAACACCATATATTTT,CASSRAGTGNTIYF
TRBV2,TRBJ2-7,-,-,TGTGCCGAGGGGGGACTGGTCCGCGAGCAGTACTTC,CAEGGLVREQYF
TRBV15,TRBJ1-4,-,TRBD1,TGTGCCACCAGCGGACAGGGCGTACTTTCAACTAATGAAAAACTGTTTTTT,CATSGQGVLSTNEKLFF
TRBV25-1,TRBJ2-3,once,TRBD2,TGTGCCAGCTCACCAAGACTAGCGGGAGTTGCCACAGATACGCAGTATTTT,CASSPRLAGVATDTQYF
TRBV7-8,TRBJ2-7,-,TRBD1,TGTGCCAGCAGCTTAGGACAGGGCCACGAGCAGTACTTC,CASSLGQGHEQYF
TRBV20-1,TRBJ1-1,-,-,TGCAGTGCTCCCAAGGGGGTCCCTGAAGCTTTCTTT,CSAPKGVPEAFF
TRBV5-1,TRBJ1-5,-,-,TGCGCCAGCAGTTACCAGGAGGGGACACCTTATAGCAATCAGCCCCAGCATTTT,CASSYQEGTPYSNQPQHF
TRBV12-3/TRBV12-4,TRBJ2-5,-,-,TGTGCCAGCAGATTAGGATCACGGGAGACCCAGTACTTC,CASRLGSRETQYF
TRBV3-1,TRBJ1-2,-,-,TGTGCCAGCAGCCAAGGGACCCCCAGACCCTATGGCTACACCTTC,CASSQGTPRPYGYTF
TRBV6-5,TRBJ2-5,few,-,TGTGCCAGCAGTTACTCGGGGTTAGGTCTACAAGAGACCCAGTACTTC,CASSYSGLGLQETQYF
TRBV5-1,TRBJ1-3,-,TRBD1,TGCGCCAGCAGCTTTGGACAGGGGGTTCTTCCCTCTGGAAACACCATATATTTT,CASSFGQGVLPSGNTIYF
TRBV7-9,TRBJ2-5,-,TRBD2,TGTGCCAGCAGCTACAGACTAGCTACGCAAGAGACCCAGTACTTC,CASSYRLATQETQYF
TRBV15,TRBJ1-4,-,-,TGTGCCACCAGCAATCTGGGAAGTAATGAAAAACTGTTTTTT,CATSNLGSNEKLFF
TRBV10-3,TRBJ2-7,few,-,TGTGCCATCAGTGAACCACCGATCCCCCACGAGCAGTACTTC,CAISEPPIPHEQYF
TRBV15,TRBJ2-2,-,-,TGTGCCACCAGCTCTCCGGCGGTCGGGGAGCTGTTTTTT,CATSSPAVGELFF
TRBV7-9,TRBJ1-2,many,TRBD1,TGTGCCAGCGGATACCGACAGGGACCTAACTATGGCTACACCTTC,CASGYRQGPNYGYTF
TRBV7-9,TRBJ1-4,many,TRBD1,TGTGCCAGCAGCTTGACAGGGGGGCTGGGAGAAAAACTGTTTTTT,CASSLTGGLGEKLFF
TRBV25-1,TRBJ1-1,-,TRBD1,TGTGCCAGCAGTTCTGGGACAGCGAACACTGAAGCTTTCTTT,CASSSGTANTEAFF
TRBV5-1,TRBJ2-1,many,TRBD2,TGCGCCAGCAGCTCCGGGACTAGCGGGGGGTGGTCCTACAATGAGCAGTTCTTC,CASSSGTSGGWSYNEQFF
TRBV20-1,TRBJ1-2,-,TRBD1,TGCAGTGCTCCTGGACAGGGGTATGGCTACACCTTC,CSAPGQGYGYTF
TRBV6-1,TRBJ1-4,once,-,TGTGCCAGCAGTACTGACAGCCTAAATGAAAAACTGTTTTTT,CASSTDSLNEKLFF
TRBV18,TRBJ1-2,many,TRBD1,TGTGCCAGCTCACCACCGGGACAGTATGGCTACACCTTC,CASSPPGQYGYTF
TRBV3-1,TRBJ2-3,many,-,TGTGCCAGCAGCCAAAACGTGGTCTCAGATACGCAGTATTTT,CASSQNVVSDTQYF
TRBV2,TRBJ2-5,-,-,TGTGCCAGCAAACTTTACCGGGAGTATGAGACCCAGTACTTT,CASKLYREYETQYF
TRBV24-1,TRBJ2-3,-,TRBD2,TGTGCCACCAGGGAGGCGGGGGTTAGCACAGATACGCAGTATTTT,CATREAGVSTDTQYF
TRBV2,TRBJ1-6,-,-,TGTGCCAGCAGAACCGACCGTCTCCACTTT,CASRTDRLHF
TRBV20-1,TRBJ1-1,few,-,TGCAGTGCTAGAGAGGAGGCCATGAACACTGAAGCTTTCTTT,CSAREEAMNTEAFF
TRBV19,TRBJ1-5,few,-,TGTGCCAGTAGTATAGCTACCGCAAGCAATCAGCCCCAGCATTTT,CASSIATASNQPQHF
TRBV5-8,TRBJ2-1,-,TRBD2,TGTGCCAGCAGCCCCCGGGGGGTCGATGAGCAGTTCTTC,CASSPRGVDEQFF
TRBV10-3,TRBJ2-7,-,TRBD1,TGTGCCATAATGGGACAGGGGTACGAGCAGTACTTC,CAIMGQGYEQYF
TRBV7-3,TRBJ2-6,-,-,TGTGCCAGCAGCTTAAGGGGGACACTCGTCTCTGGGGCCAACGTCCTGACTTTC,CASSLRGTLVSGANVLTF
TRBV2,TRBJ1-1,-,-,TGTGCCAGCATAGCCCAGAGCACTGAAGCTTTCTTT,CASIAQSTEAFF
TRBV2,TRBJ1-2,many,-,TGTGCCAGCAGTCCCGACAAGATCTATGGCTACACCTTC,CASSPDKIYGYTF
TRBV2,TRBJ2-3,-,-,TGTGCCAGTGCGGACAGAAGCACAGATACGCAGTATTTT,CASADRSTDTQYF
TRBV19,TRBJ1-1,-,TRBD1,TGTGCCAGTAGTATGGACAGGTTGAACACTGAAGCTTTCTTT,CASSMDRLNTEAFF
TRBV10-3,TRBJ2-7,few,-,TGTGCCATCAAGCCTAGCTCCTACGAGCAGTACTTC,CAIKPSSYEQYF
TRBV20-1,TRBJ1-1,-,-,TGCAGTGCTAGTGGGGCTCTGGGGGGCGCTGGGAACACTGAAGCTTTCTTT,CSASGALGGAGNTEAFF
TRBV29-1,TRBJ2-5,-,TRBD1,TGCAGCGTGCCCTGGGACAGGGGACTGGAGACCCAGTACTTC,CSVPWDRGLETQYF
TRBV7-8,TRBJ1-1,many,-,TGTGCCAGCAGCTTTATGGGGGACACTGAAGCTTTCTTT,CASSFMGDTEAFF